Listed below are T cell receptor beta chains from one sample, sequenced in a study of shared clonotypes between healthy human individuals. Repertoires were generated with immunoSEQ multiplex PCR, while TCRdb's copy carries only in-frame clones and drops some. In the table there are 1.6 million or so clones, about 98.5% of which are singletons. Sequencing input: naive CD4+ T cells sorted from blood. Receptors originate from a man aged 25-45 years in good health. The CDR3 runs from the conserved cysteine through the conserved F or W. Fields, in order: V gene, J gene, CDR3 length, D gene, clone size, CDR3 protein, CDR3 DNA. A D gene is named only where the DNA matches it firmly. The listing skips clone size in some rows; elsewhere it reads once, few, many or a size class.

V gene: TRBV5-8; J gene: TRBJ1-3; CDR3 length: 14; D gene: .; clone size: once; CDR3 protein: CASSLEITGNTIYF; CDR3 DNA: TGTGCCAGCAGCTTGGAAATCACTGGAAACACCATATATTTT
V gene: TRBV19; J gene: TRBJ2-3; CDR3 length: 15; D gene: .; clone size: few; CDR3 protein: CASSIYREYGDTQYF; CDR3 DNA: TGTGCCAGTAGTATTTACAGAGAGTACGGGGATACGCAGTATTTT
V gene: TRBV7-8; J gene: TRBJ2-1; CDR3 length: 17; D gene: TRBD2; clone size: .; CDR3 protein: CASSLALASGLNNEQFF; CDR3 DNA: TGTGCCAGCAGCTTAGCGCTGGCTAGCGGACTTAACAATGAGCAGTTCTTC
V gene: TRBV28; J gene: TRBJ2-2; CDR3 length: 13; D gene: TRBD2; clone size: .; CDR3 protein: CASSGAGAGELFF; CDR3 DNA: TGTGCCAGCAGTGGAGCGGGAGCCGGGGAGCTGTTTTTT
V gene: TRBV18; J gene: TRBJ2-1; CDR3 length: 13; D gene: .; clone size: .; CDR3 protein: CASSPGWDNEQFF; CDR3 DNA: TGTGCCAGCTCACCGGGTTGGGACAATGAGCAGTTCTTC
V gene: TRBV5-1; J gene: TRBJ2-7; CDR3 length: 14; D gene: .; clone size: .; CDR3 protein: CASSLIGSSYEQYF; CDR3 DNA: TGCGCCAGCAGCTTGATAGGGAGCTCCTACGAGCAGTACTTC
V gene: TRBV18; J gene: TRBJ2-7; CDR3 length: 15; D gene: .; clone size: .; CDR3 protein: CASSPLGVGSYEQYF; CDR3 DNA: TGTGCCAGCTCACCACTCGGGGTGGGATCCTACGAGCAGTACTTC
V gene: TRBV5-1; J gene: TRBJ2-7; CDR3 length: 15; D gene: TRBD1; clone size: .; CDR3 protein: CASSLARDRAHEQYF; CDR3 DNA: TGCGCCAGCAGCTTGGCCAGGGACAGGGCCCACGAGCAGTACTTC
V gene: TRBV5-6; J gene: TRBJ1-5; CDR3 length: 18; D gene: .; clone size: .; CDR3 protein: CASSFLARGLYSNQPQHF; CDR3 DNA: TGTGCCAGCAGCTTCTTGGCCAGGGGATTATATAGCAATCAGCCCCAGCATTTT
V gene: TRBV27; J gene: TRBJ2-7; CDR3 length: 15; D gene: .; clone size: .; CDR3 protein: CASSWSGPTVYEQYF; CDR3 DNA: TGTGCCAGCAGCTGGAGCGGGCCGACGGTTTACGAGCAGTACTTC
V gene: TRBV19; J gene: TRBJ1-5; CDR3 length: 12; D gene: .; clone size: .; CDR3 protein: CAVGTHTAPQHF; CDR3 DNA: TGTGCCGTCGGGACTCATACAGCGCCCCAGCATTTT
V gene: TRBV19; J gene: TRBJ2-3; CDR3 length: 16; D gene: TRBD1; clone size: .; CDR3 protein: CASSNRDRGYTDTQYF; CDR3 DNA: TGTGCCAGTAGCAACCGGGACAGGGGATACACAGATACGCAGTATTTT
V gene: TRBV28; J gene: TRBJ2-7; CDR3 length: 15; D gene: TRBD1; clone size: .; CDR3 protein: CASSPSGQAGYEQYF; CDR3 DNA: TGTGCCAGCAGTCCTTCGGGACAGGCTGGCTACGAGCAGTACTTC
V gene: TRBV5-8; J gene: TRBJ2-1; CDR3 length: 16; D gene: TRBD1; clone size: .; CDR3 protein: CASSTLTGGYLNEQFF; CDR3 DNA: TGTGCCAGCAGCACCCTAACAGGGGGATACCTCAATGAGCAGTTCTTC
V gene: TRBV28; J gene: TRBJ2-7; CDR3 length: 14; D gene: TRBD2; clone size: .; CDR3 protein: CASSGDYAIYEQYF; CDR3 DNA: TGTGCCAGCAGTGGGGACTATGCCATATACGAGCAGTACTTC
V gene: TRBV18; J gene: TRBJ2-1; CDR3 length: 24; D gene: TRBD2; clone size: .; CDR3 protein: CASSPRIIKGLDRDGSVLGNEQFF; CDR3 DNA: TGTGCCAGCTCACCACGGATAATTAAGGGACTAGACCGGGATGGGTCAGTCTTGGGCAATGAGCAGTTCTTC
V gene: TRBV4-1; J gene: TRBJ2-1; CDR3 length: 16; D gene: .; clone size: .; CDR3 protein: CASSQVVTGPYNEQFF; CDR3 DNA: TGCGCCAGCAGCCAAGTGGTCACGGGACCCTACAATGAGCAGTTCTTC
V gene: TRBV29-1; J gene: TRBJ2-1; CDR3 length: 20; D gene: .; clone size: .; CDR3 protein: CSSWGGRVPDGLAAAQEQFF; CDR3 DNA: TGCAGCTCATGGGGGGGGCGGGTCCCGGACGGCCTAGCGGCGGCCCAAGAGCAGTTCTTC
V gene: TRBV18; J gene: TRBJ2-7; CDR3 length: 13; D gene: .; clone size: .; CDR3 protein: CASSPPSVDEQYF; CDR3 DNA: TGTGCCAGCTCACCCCCGTCGGTAGACGAGCAGTACTTC
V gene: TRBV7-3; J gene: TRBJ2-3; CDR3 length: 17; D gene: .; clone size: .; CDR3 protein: CASSSPWSGGLTDTQYF; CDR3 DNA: TGTGCCAGCAGCTCCCCTTGGTCGGGCGGACTCACAGATACGCAGTATTTT
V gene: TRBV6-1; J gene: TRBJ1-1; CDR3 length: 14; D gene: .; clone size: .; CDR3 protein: CASSEYGENTEAFF; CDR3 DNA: TGTGCCAGCAGTGAATATGGAGAGAACACTGAAGCTTTCTTT
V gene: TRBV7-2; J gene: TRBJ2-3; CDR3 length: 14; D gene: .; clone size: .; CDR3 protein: CASSFRVSTDTQYF; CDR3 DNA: TGTGCCAGCAGCTTTAGGGTTAGCACAGATACGCAGTATTTT
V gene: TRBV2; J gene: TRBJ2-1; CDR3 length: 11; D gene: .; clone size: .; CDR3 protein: CASSVSGEQFF; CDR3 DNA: TGTGCCAGCAGTGTGTCCGGGGAGCAGTTCTTC
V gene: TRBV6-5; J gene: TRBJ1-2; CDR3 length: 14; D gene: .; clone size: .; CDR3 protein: CASSYSWAEGSYTF; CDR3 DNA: TGTGCCAGCAGTTACTCGTGGGCCGAGGGCAGCTACACCTTC
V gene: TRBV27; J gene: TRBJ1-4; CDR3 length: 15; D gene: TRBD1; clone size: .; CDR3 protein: CASSFGDRVREKLFF; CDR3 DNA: TGTGCCAGCAGTTTCGGGGACAGGGTACGAGAAAAACTGTTTTTT
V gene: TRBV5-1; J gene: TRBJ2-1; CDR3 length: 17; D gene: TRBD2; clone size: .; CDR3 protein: CASSSGLGPVLNNEQFF; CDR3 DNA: TGCGCCAGCAGCTCCGGACTAGGACCAGTACTGAACAATGAGCAGTTCTTC
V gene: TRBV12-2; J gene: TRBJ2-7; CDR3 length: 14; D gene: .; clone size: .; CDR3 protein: CASRLYGSSYEQYF; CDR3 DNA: TGTGCAAGTCGCTTATACGGGAGTTCTTACGAGCAGTACTTC
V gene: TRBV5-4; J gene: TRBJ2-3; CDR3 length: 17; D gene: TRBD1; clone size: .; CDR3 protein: CASSSKGQGSGTDTQYF; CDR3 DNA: TGTGCCAGCAGCTCCAAAGGACAGGGAAGTGGCACAGATACGCAGTATTTT
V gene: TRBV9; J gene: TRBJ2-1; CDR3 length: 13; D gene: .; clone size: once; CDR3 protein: CASSVSSLDEQFF; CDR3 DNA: TGTGCCAGCAGCGTTTCCTCTTTGGATGAGCAGTTCTTC
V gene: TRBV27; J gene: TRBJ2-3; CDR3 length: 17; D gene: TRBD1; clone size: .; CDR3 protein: CASHRGRVFLSTDTQYF; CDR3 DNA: TGTGCCAGCCACAGGGGAAGGGTATTCCTTAGCACAGATACGCAGTATTTT
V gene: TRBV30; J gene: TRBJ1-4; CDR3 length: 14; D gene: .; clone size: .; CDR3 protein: CAWRQQLANEKLFF; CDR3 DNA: TGTGCCTGGCGCCAACAGTTAGCTAATGAAAAACTGTTTTTT
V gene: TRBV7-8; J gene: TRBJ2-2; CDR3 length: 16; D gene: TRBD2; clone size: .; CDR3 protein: CASIFDRTSGAGELFF; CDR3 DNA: TGTGCCAGCATCTTCGACCGGACTAGCGGGGCCGGGGAGCTGTTTTTT
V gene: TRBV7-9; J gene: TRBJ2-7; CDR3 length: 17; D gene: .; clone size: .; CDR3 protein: CASSLVLSSSGVYEQYF; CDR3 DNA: TGTGCCAGCAGCTTAGTACTGAGCAGTTCTGGGGTCTACGAGCAGTACTTC
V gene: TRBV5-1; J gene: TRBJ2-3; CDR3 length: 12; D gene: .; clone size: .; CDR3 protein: CASSLSTDTQYF; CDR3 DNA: TGCGCCAGCAGCTTGTCCACAGATACGCAGTATTTT
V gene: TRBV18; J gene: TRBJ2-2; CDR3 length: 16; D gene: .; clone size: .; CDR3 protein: CASSPLGGLNTGELFF; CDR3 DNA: TGTGCCAGCTCACCACTAGGCGGACTGAACACCGGGGAGCTGTTTTTT
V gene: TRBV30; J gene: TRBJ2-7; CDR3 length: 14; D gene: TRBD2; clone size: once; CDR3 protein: CAWSRGSLAYEQYF; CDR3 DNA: TGTGCCTGGAGTCGCGGGAGTCTTGCCTACGAGCAGTACTTC
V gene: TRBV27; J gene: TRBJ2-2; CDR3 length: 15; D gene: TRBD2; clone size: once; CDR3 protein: CASRRTSGSSGELFF; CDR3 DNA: TGTGCCAGCAGGCGGACTAGCGGGAGTTCAGGGGAGCTGTTTTTT